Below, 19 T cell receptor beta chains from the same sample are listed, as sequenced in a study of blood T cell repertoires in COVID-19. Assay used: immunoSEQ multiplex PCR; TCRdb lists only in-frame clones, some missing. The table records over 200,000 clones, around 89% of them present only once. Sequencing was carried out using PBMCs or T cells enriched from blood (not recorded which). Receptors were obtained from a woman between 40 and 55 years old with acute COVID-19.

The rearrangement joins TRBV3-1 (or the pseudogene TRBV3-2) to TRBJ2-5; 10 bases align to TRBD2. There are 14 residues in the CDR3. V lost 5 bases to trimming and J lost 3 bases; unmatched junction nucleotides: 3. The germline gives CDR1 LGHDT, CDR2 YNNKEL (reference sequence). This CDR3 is CASSFLAGEETQYF. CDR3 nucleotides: TGTGCCAGCAGCTTTCTAGCGGGAGAAGAGACCCAGTACTTC.

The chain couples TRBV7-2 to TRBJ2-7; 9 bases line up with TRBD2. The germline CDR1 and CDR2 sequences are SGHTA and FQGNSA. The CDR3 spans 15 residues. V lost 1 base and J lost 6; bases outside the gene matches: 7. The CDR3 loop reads CASSLDRAGGREQYV. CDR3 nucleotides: TGTGCCAGCAGCTTAGACCGGGCGGGAGGGCGCGAGCAGTACGTC.

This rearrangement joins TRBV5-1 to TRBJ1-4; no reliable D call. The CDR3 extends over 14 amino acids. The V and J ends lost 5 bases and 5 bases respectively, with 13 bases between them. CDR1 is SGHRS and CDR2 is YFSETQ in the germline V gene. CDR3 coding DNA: TGCGCCAGCAGGTCGGCGGGTGAGAATGAAAAACTGTTTTTT. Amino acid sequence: CASRSAGENEKLFF.

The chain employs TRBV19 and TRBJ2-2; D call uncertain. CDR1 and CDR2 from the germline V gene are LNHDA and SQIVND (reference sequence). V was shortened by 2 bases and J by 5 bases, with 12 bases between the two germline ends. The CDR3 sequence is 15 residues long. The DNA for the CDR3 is TGTGCCAGTAGTATAAGAGCGCGGAATACCGGGGAGCTGTTTTTT. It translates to CASSIRARNTGELFF.

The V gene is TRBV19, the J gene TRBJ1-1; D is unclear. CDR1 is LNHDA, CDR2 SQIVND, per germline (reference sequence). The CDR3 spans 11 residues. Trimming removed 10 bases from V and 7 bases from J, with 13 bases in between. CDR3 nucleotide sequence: TGTGCCACCGGTAGGGCGGGTGAAGCTTTCTTT. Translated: CATGRAGEAFF.

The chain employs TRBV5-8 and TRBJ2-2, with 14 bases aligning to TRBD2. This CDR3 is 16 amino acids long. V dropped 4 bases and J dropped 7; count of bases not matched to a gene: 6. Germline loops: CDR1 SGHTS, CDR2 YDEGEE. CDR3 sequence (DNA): TGTGCCAGCAGCCGACTAGCGGGAGGGCCCATCGGGGAGCTGTTTTTT. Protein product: CASSRLAGGPIGELFF.

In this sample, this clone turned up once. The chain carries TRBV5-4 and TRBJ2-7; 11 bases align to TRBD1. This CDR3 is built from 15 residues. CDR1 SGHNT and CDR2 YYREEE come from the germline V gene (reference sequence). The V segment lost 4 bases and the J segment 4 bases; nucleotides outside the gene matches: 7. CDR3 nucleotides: TGTGCCAGCAGCCTGGGTGGGACAGGGGGATACGAGCAGTACTTC. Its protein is CASSLGGTGGYEQYF.

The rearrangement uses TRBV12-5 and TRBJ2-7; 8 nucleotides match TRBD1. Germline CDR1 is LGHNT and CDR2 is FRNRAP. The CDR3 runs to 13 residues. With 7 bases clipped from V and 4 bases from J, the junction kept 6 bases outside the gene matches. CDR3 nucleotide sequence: TGTGCTAGTGCAACCGACAGGGGTTACGAGCAGTACTTC. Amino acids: CASATDRGYEQYF.

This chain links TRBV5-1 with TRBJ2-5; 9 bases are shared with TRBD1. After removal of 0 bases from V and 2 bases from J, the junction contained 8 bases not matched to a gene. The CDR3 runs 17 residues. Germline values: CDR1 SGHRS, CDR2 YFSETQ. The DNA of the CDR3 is TGCGCCAGCAGCTTGGGGTACAGGGGGCTGGGGCAAGAGACCCAGTACTTC. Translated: CASSLGYRGLGQETQYF.

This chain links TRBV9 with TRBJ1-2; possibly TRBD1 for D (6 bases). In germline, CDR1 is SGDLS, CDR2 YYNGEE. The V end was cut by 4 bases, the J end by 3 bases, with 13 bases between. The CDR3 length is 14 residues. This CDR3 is CASSTGFDDYGYTF. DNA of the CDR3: TGTGCCAGCAGCACAGGGTTTGATGACTATGGCTACACCTTC.

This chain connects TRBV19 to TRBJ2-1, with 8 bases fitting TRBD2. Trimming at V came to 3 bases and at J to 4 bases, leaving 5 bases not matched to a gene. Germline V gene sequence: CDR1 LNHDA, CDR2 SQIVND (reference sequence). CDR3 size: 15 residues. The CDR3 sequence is CASSIVIAGYNEQFF. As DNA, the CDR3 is TGTGCCAGTAGTATCGTGATAGCGGGGTACAATGAGCAGTTCTTC. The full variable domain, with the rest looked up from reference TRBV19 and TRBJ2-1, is DGGITQSPKYLFRKEGQNVTLSCEQNLNHDAMYWYRQDPGQGLRLIYYSQIVNDFQKGDIAEGYSVSREKKESFPLTVTSAQKNPTAFYLCASSIVIAGYNEQFFGPGTRLTVL.

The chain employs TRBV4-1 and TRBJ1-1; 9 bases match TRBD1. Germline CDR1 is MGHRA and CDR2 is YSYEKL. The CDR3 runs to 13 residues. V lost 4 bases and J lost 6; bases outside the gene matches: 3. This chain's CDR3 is CASSRTGEAEAFF. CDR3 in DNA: TGCGCCAGCAGCCGGACAGGGGAGGCTGAAGCTTTCTTT.

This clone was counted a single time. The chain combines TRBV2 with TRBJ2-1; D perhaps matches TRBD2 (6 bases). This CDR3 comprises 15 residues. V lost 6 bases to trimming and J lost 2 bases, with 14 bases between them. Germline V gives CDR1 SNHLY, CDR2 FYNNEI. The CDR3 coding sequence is TGTGCCAGCAGGGGGAGGACAACTACCTACAATGAGCAGTTCTTC. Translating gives CASRGRTTTYNEQFF. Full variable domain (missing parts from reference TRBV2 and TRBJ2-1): EPEVTQTPSHQVTQMGQEVILRCVPISNHLYFYWYRQILGQKVEFLVSFYNNEISEKSEIFDDQFSVERPDGSNFTLKIRSTKLEDSAMYFCASRGRTTTYNEQFFGPGTRLTVL.

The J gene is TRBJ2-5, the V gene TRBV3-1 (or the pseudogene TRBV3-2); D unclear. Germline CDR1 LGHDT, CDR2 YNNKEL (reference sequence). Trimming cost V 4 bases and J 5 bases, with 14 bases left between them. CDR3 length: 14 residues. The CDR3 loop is CASSPWAIRETQYF. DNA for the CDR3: TGTGCCAGCAGCCCCTGGGCCATTCGGGAGACCCAGTACTTC.

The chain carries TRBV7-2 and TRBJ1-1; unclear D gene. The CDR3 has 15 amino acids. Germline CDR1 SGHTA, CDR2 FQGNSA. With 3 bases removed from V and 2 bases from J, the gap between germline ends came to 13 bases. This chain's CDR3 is CASSLDLKTNTEAFF. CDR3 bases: TGTGCCAGCAGCTTGGATCTAAAGACAAACACTGAAGCTTTCTTT.

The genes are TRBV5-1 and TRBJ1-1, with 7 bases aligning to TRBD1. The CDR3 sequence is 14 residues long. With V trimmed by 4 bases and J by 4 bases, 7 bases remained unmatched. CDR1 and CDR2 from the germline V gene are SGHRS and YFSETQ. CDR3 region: CASSGGDRATEAFF. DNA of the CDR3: TGCGCCAGCAGCGGCGGGGACAGAGCCACTGAAGCTTTCTTT.

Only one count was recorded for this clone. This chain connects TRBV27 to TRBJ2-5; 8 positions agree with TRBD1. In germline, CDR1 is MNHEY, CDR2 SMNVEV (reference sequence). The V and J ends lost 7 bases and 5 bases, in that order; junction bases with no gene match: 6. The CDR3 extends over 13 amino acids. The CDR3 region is CASTTGGRETQYF. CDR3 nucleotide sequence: TGTGCCAGCACAACAGGGGGTCGGGAGACCCAGTACTTC.

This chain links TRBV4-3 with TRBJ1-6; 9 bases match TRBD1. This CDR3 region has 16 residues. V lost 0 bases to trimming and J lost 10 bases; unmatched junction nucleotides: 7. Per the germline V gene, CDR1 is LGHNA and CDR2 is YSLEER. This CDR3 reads CASSQDPVTGGSPLHF. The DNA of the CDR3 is TGCGCCAGCAGCCAAGACCCTGTGACAGGGGGATCACCCCTCCACTTT.

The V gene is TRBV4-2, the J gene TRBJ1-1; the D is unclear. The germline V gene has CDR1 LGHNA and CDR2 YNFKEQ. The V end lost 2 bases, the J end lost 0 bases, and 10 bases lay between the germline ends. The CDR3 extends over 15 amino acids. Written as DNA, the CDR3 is TGTGCCAGCAGCCAACAGACAAGTATGAACACTGAAGCTTTCTTT. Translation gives CASSQQTSMNTEAFF.